The next 21 T cell receptor beta chains were all read from a single sample in a study of shared clonotypes between healthy human individuals. Here immunoSEQ multiplex PCR was the method, and the copy in TCRdb shows in-frame clones only, minus some. The sample holds about 100,000 clones; approximately 44% are singletons and the top ten take approximately 15%. The sequenced sample consisted of PBMCs. The receptors were gathered from a woman aged 40 to 49 in good health. Some clones in this sample may be carry-over from other donors' samples.

The genes are TRBV29-1 and TRBJ2-5; possibly TRBD2 for D (6 bases). The J call may be mistaken, given a closer DNA end match to TRBJ2-7. The CDR3 is 12 amino acids. Germline values: CDR1 SQVTM, CDR2 ANQGSEA. The chain's CDR3 is CSVRGGNYEQYF. The CDR3 DNA is TGCAGCGTTCGTGGCGGGAACTACGAGCAGTACTTC.

On this clone itself: A much larger clone sits a single nucleotide away, making a read error possible. Other DNA sequences of this sample code for an identical CDR3. CDR3: CASSFSDGSTDTQYF. Written as DNA, the CDR3 is TGCGCCAGCAGCTTCTCGGACGGCTCCACGGATACGCAGTATTTT. V is TRBV5-1 and J is TRBJ2-3; unclear D gene. Germline CDR1 SGHRS, CDR2 YFSETQ. With 2 bases removed from V and 6 bases from J, the gap between germline ends came to 16 bases. CDR3 length: 15 residues.

Concerning this clone itself: One end of the junction is discordant with germline, which a read error may explain. J is TRBJ1-1 and V is TRBV2, with D possibly TRBD1 on 5 matching bases. This CDR3 spans 14 amino acids. Per germline, CDR1 SNHLY and CDR2 FYNNEI. CDR3 bases: TGTGCCAGCAGTGTACTTCAGGGCAACGCTGAAACTTTCTTT. This gives the protein CASSVLQGNAETFF.

This clone was picked up many times. The CDR3 loop is CASSMAQANRGTGGYTF. CDR3 DNA sequence: TGTGCCAGTAGTATGGCCCAAGCCAACAGGGGGACTGGGGGCTACACCTTC. This rearrangement joins TRBV19 to TRBJ1-2; 8 positions agree with TRBD1. CDR1 LNHDA and CDR2 SQIVND come from the germline V gene (reference sequence). This CDR3 region has 17 residues. With 3 bases clipped from V and 8 bases from J, the junction kept 17 bases outside the gene matches.

This clone was detected many times. This chain links TRBV30 with TRBJ2-7; no clear D gene. Germline CDR1 GTSNPN, CDR2 SVGIG (reference sequence). Trimming removed 0 bases from V and 6 bases from J, with 21 bases in between. CDR3 length: 16 residues. The CDR3 DNA reads TGTGCCTGGAGTGTATTTTCCATCCGTGGTCGAAGCGAGCAGTACTTC. The encoded protein is CAWSVFSIRGRSEQYF.

J is TRBJ2-7 and V is TRBV28, with 7 bases that match TRBD2. CDR3 length: 15 amino acids. The V gene end was trimmed by 5 bases and the J gene end by 0 bases; junction bases not matched to a gene: 7. Germline V gene data show CDR1 as MDHEN and CDR2 as SYDVKM. The CDR3 DNA follows: TGTGCCAGCAGTCATCCTAGCGGAGCCTCCTACGAGCAGTACTTC. This gives the protein CASSHPSGASYEQYF.

The chain uses TRBV30 and TRBJ2-1, with TRBD2 as a possible D gene (6 bases). This CDR3 has 14 residues. V was shortened by 4 bases and J by 1 base, with 11 bases between the two germline ends. Per germline, CDR1 GTSNPN and CDR2 SVGIG (reference sequence). The CDR3 here is CAWTGTGSYNEQFF. The CDR3 coding sequence is TGTGCCTGGACAGGGACTGGATCCTACAATGAGCAGTTCTTC.

The chain carries TRBV7-9 and TRBJ1-2, with no clear D. The V end lost 5 bases, the J end lost 1 base, and 14 bases lay between the germline ends. Germline CDR1 SEHNR, CDR2 FQNEAQ (reference sequence). This CDR3 comprises 15 residues. The CDR3 loop reads CASSPGPSHNYGYTF. The CDR3, as DNA: TGTGCCAGCAGCCCAGGACCGAGCCATAACTATGGCTACACCTTC. The entire variable domain, with the rest obtained from reference TRBV7-9 and TRBJ1-2, is as follows: DTGVSQNPRHKITKRGQNVTFRCDPISEHNRLYWYRQTLGQGPEFLTYFQNEAQLEKSRLLSDRFSAERPKGSFSTLEIQRTEQGDSAMYLCASSPGPSHNYGYTFGSGTRLTVV.

This clone occurred many times. The chain carries TRBV5-8 and TRBJ2-5; tentatively, D is TRBD2 (6 bases). V was trimmed by 3 bases and J by 5 bases, leaving 17 bases between them. This CDR3 contains 15 residues. Per germline, CDR1 SGHTS and CDR2 YDEGEE. The CDR3 DNA reads TGTGCCAGCAGCTACTCAGGTTCCAGCGGGGAGACCCAGTACTTC. Translated, it gives CASSYSGSSGETQYF. Full variable domain (remainder filled in from reference TRBV5-8 and TRBJ2-5): EAGVTQSPTHLIKTRGQQATLRCSPISGHTSVYWYQQALGLGLQFLLWYDEGEERNRGNFPPRFSGRQFPNYSSELNVNALELEDSALYLCASSYSGSSGETQYFGPGTRLLVL.

This clone was recorded at least ten times. The chain combines TRBV28 with TRBJ2-2; D is uncertain. The germline CDR1 and CDR2 sequences are MDHEN and SYDVKM. This CDR3 spans 13 amino acids. The ends were cut back, 4 bases at V and 4 bases at J, with 7 bases in the middle. CDR3 protein: CASSYEATGELFF. As DNA, the CDR3 is TGTGCCAGCAGTTACGAGGCCACCGGGGAGCTGTTTTTT.

This clone came up a few times. The chain uses TRBV27 and TRBJ2-5, with 7 bases that match TRBD1. Gene TRBJ2-7 matches the end of the DNA better, so the J call may be wrong. CDR1 is MNHEY, CDR2 SMNVEV, per germline (reference sequence). The length of the CDR3 is 16 residues. The CDR3 reads CASSLSRQGVSYEQYF. The DNA for the CDR3 is TGTGCCAGCAGTTTATCAAGGCAGGGGGTTTCCTACGAGCAGTACTTC.

The chain uses TRBV4-1 and TRBJ1-3; 7 bases fit TRBD1. Germline CDR1 is MGHRA and CDR2 is YSYEKL. The CDR3 has 18 amino acids. The junction had 13 bases not matched to a gene; V was cut back by 2 bases and J by 3 bases. CDR3 amino acids: CASSQILRWGQFGNTIYF. Here the CDR3 DNA reads TGCGCCAGCAGCCAAATTCTGAGGTGGGGACAGTTTGGAAACACCATATATTTT.

Only a few counts were recorded for this clone. This chain connects TRBV29-1 to TRBJ1-4; D not certain. Germline-derived CDR1 and CDR2 are SQVTM and ANQGSEA. V was trimmed by 3 bases and J by 1 base, leaving 6 bases between them. The CDR3 runs to 13 residues. The CDR3 sequence is CSVEKITNEKLFF. CDR3 coding DNA: TGCAGCGTTGAGAAGATAACTAATGAAAAACTGTTTTTT.

This clone was recorded at least ten times. The J gene is TRBJ2-1, the V gene TRBV25-1, with D possibly matching TRBD1 (6 bases). CDR1 is MGHDK and CDR2 is SYGVNS in the germline V gene. The CDR3 runs 14 residues. Trimming stripped 6 bases from V and 15 bases from J, with 24 bases between. CDR3 sequence reads: CASRPQGTPHLRFF. CDR3 DNA: TGTGCCAGCAGACCGCAGGGGACCCCTCATTTGCGGTTCTTC.

At least ten counts were recorded for this clone. The chain uses TRBV7-8 and TRBJ1-2; D unresolved. From germline, CDR1 is SGHVS and CDR2 FQNEAQ. The CDR3 extends over 15 amino acids. V was pared by 5 bases and J by 0 bases, with 13 bases between. The CDR3 region has the DNA TGTGCCAGCAGCCCCTCGTTAGCCGCTAACTATGGCTACACCTTC. Translating gives CASSPSLAANYGYTF.

The V gene is TRBV7-3, the J gene TRBJ2-3; 7 nucleotides agree with TRBD2. The CDR3 has 14 amino acids. CDR1 and CDR2 from the germline V gene are SGHTA and FQGTGA. With V trimmed by 3 bases and J by 4 bases, 4 bases remained unmatched. The CDR3 is CASSLGGRADTQYF. As DNA, the CDR3 is TGTGCCAGCAGCTTGGGAGGGAGGGCAGATACGCAGTATTTT. The whole variable domain, filled in from reference TRBV7-3 and TRBJ2-3, reads GAGVSQTPSNKVTEKGKYVELRCDPISGHTALYWYRQSLGQGPEFLIYFQGTGAADDSGLPNDRFFAVRPEGSVSTLKIQRTERGDSAVYLCASSLGGRADTQYFGPGTRLTVL.

This chain connects TRBV19 to TRBJ2-5, with D maybe TRBD1 (5 bases). V was trimmed by 4 bases and J by 1 base, leaving 7 bases between them. CDR3 size: 13 residues. Looked up from germline, CDR1 is LNHDA and CDR2 is SQIVND (reference sequence). The CDR3 loop reads CASSKGIQETQYF. CDR3 nucleotides: TGTGCCAGTAGTAAGGGGATCCAAGAGACCCAGTACTTC.

This clone was observed a handful of times. The chain uses TRBV5-4 and TRBJ2-3; TRBD2 aligns across 14 bases. J gave up 6 bases and V 4 bases, and 4 bases lay outside the gene matches. The CDR3 totals 15 residues. The germline V gene has CDR1 SGHNT and CDR2 YYREEE (reference sequence). The CDR3 reads CASSPGTSGSDTQYF. The CDR3 region has the DNA TGTGCCAGCAGCCCTGGGACTAGCGGGAGCGATACGCAGTATTTT.

The chain has TRBV30 and TRBJ1-5; TRBD1 might be the D (5 bases). Germline V gene sequence: CDR1 GTSNPN, CDR2 SVGIG (reference sequence). V shed 1 base and J shed 9 bases, with 16 bases lying between them. The CDR3 sequence is 14 residues long. The CDR3 coding sequence is TGTGCCTGGAGTGCCGGGAGGGGCCTGCTGCCCCAGCATTTT. Its translation is CAWSAGRGLLPQHF.

This clone was observed at least ten times. V gene TRBV28 combines with J gene TRBJ2-1, with TRBD2 matching 11 bases. Germline values: CDR1 MDHEN, CDR2 SYDVKM. The J segment lost 4 bases and the V segment lost 5 bases, leaving 16 bases of the junction unmatched. The CDR3 has 19 amino acids. The DNA for the CDR3 is TGTGCCAGCAGTCCCCCCCTGGGACTAGCGGAGGCCCTTTACAATGAGCAGTTCTTC. Its translation: CASSPPLGLAEALYNEQFF.

This clone showed up just a few times. The rearrangement joins TRBV7-8 to TRBJ1-4; 10 nucleotides align to TRBD1. J was trimmed by 3 bases and V by 5 bases; bases with no gene match: 6. The CDR3 is 16 residues long. Germline assignment: CDR1 SGHVS and CDR2 FQNEAQ. CDR3 sequence: CASSKDRGLPNEKLFF. In DNA, the CDR3 is TGTGCCAGCAGCAAAGACAGGGGGCTACCTAATGAAAAACTGTTTTTT.